This T cell receptor (beta chain) was profiled in a study of T-cell reconstitution after alpha-beta-depleted transplantation in children. About this clonotype: As yet, its antigen is unknown.

Broader study findings: T cells produced anew were the main source of T-cell counts and diversity one year after transplant. Several hundred expanded graft clones reportedly gave rise to the alpha-beta T cells present about two months after transplant.

Unique molecular identifiers were incorporated into the prepared TCRbeta library. TCRdb independently ran MiXCR on the PCR reads; one entry per CDR3 protein. The sample lists a few hundred thousand distinct CDR3 sequences, over 25% occurring once. V lost 6 bases, J lost 2 bases, and 8 bases lay in between. Germline CDR1 reads KGHDR; CDR2 reads SFDVKD. This CDR3 is built from 13 residues. The input for sequencing was PBMCs, taken before TCRalphabeta/CD19-depleted stem cell transplant. This receptor was identified in a boy under two years old with Wiskott-Aldrich syndrome, due to receive a stem cell transplant. V is TRBV24-1 and J is TRBJ2-3; D might be TRBD1 (5 bases). Here the CDR3 reads CATSRTSTDTQYF. The CDR3 region has the DNA TGTGCCACCAGTAGGACATCCACAGATACGCAGTATTTT.